This is a list of T cell receptor beta chains from one sample in a study of blood T cell repertoires in COVID-19. Clones were sequenced by immunoSEQ multiplex PCR, and TCRdb holds only the in-frame ones, with some missing. The data contain about 140,000 clones, more than 75% of them singletons. What was sequenced was PBMCs or T cells enriched from blood (not recorded which). Receptors originate from a woman between 50 and 59 years old who had recovered from COVID-19. Each CDR3 is given with its conserved first and last residue. A D gene is named only where the DNA matches it firmly. Clone sizes are given selectively: once, few, many, or a class where the clone is expanded.

v_gene	d_gene	j_gene	abundance	CDR3nt	CDR3aa
TRBV28	TRBD1	TRBJ1-1	few	TGTGCCAGCAGTTCGACAGGGGAAAAGGGTGGGGGCCGAGCTTTCTTT	CASSSTGEKGGGRAFF
TRBV28	.	TRBJ2-6	.	TGTGCTAGCAGGTCCAGGGCTGGGGCCAACGTCCTGACTTTC	CASRSRAGANVLTF
TRBV28	TRBD1	TRBJ1-1	.	TGTGCCAGCAGTTTTGGTGACAGGGACCCTGAAGCTTTCTTT	CASSFGDRDPEAFF
TRBV12-3/TRBV12-4	TRBD1	TRBJ1-4	.	TGTGCCAGCAGTTTGGGGCAGGGGGCCTTCCTGTTTTTT	CASSLGQGAFLFF
TRBV12-3/TRBV12-4	.	TRBJ1-5	.	TGTGCCAGCAGTTTAGGGTCGAGGCAACCCCAGCATTTT	CASSLGSRQPQHF
TRBV4-1	TRBD2	TRBJ2-3	.	TGCGCCAGCAGCCAGACGGCGGGGGGCACAGATACGCAGTATTTT	CASSQTAGGTDTQYF
TRBV19	TRBD1	TRBJ1-5	.	TGTGCCAGTAGTACCACGACAGGGAGGTTAGGCCAGCCCCAGCATTTT	CASSTTTGRLGQPQHF
TRBV6-5	TRBD1	TRBJ1-1	.	TGTGCCAGCAGTTACTCTGTACAGGGGGGCACTGAAGCTTTCTTT	CASSYSVQGGTEAFF
TRBV5-1	TRBD1	TRBJ1-2	.	TGCGCCAGCAGCCCAACGGACAGGGGCAACTATGGCTACACCTTC	CASSPTDRGNYGYTF
TRBV19	.	TRBJ2-2	.	TGTGCCAGTAGTTGGGAGGACACCGGGGAGCTGTTTTTT	CASSWEDTGELFF
TRBV19	.	TRBJ2-3	.	TGTGCCAGTAGTATTGGGGGGTACAGCACAGATACGCAGTATTTT	CASSIGGYSTDTQYF
TRBV5-4	TRBD2	TRBJ2-1	.	TGTGCCAGCACCCGGGGTAGCGGGGGGATCTCCTACAATGAGCAGTTCTTC	CASTRGSGGISYNEQFF
TRBV10-1	.	TRBJ1-2	.	TGCGCCAGCAGTGAAGCCGGTAACTATGGCTACACCTTC	CASSEAGNYGYTF
TRBV6-1	TRBD1	TRBJ2-7	few	TGTGCCAGCAGTGAAGTAGGGACAGGGAAGGGCTACGAGCAGTACTTC	CASSEVGTGKGYEQYF
TRBV19	TRBD1	TRBJ1-2	.	TGTGCCAGTAGTATAGTCCCGGGACAGGGCCGCTATGGCTACACCTTC	CASSIVPGQGRYGYTF
TRBV27	TRBD2	TRBJ2-1	.	TGTGCCAGCAGGTCTATAGGCGGGGGGGTTTACAATGAGCAGTTCTTC	CASRSIGGGVYNEQFF
TRBV7-9	.	TRBJ1-6	.	TGTGCCAGCAGGTGGGAGGTGAACTCACCCCTCCACTTT	CASRWEVNSPLHF
TRBV2	.	TRBJ2-1	.	TGTGCCAGCAGTGACGACGGGCAAGTGTACAGGGTAGAGAGCTACAATGAGCAGTTCTTC	CASSDDGQVYRVESYNEQFF
TRBV6-6	TRBD1	TRBJ1-1	.	TGTGCCAGCAGTTACACCGACAGGGGGCCTGAAGCTTTCTTT	CASSYTDRGPEAFF
TRBV11-2	.	TRBJ1-1	.	TGTGCCAGCAGTACTCCCTGGAACACTGAAGCTTTCTTT	CASSTPWNTEAFF
TRBV24-1	.	TRBJ1-2	.	TGTGCCACCAGTGATGGTGGGCAGCAAGCACACACCTTC	CATSDGGQQAHTF
TRBV12-3/TRBV12-4	.	TRBJ2-4	once	TGTGCCAGCAGTTTCCTAGCCAAAAACATTCAGTACTTC	CASSFLAKNIQYF
TRBV10-2	TRBD2	TRBJ2-3	few	TGCGCCAGCAGTGTGGGACTAGCGACAGATACGCAGTATTTT	CASSVGLATDTQYF
TRBV5-1	.	TRBJ1-1	.	TGCGCCAGCAGCTTGAGCAGGGGCTATGACACTGAAGCTTTCTTT	CASSLSRGYDTEAFF
TRBV3-1/TRBV3-2	TRBD1	TRBJ1-4	.	TGTGCCAGCAGCCAAGTCGGGACAGGGAATGAAAAACTGTTTTTT	CASSQVGTGNEKLFF
TRBV3-1/TRBV3-2	.	TRBJ2-5	few	TGTGCCAGTGGAGGGGGCGGGGAAGAGACCCAGTACTTC	CASGGGGEETQYF
TRBV5-6	.	TRBJ1-1	.	TGTGCCAGCAGCCTAGGCACTGAAGCTTTCTTT	CASSLGTEAFF
TRBV6-5	.	TRBJ1-2	.	TGTGCCAGCAGTACCACACAGGGCAAGAATGGCTACACCTTC	CASSTTQGKNGYTF
TRBV6-5	TRBD1	TRBJ1-6	.	TGTGCCAGCAGTCGGGACAGGGTCGATTCACCCCTCCACTTT	CASSRDRVDSPLHF
TRBV28	.	TRBJ1-5	.	TGTGCCAGCAGTTCACGGGAGCCCCAGCATTTT	CASSSREPQHF
TRBV4-2	TRBD2	TRBJ2-7	.	TGTGCCAGCAGCCAAGGAACCCGGGGGGGTCGCGCCTACGAGCAGTACTTC	CASSQGTRGGRAYEQYF
TRBV7-7	.	TRBJ2-1	.	TGTGCCAGCAGCTTAAGTGGGGGGGCGTACAATGAGCAGTTCTTC	CASSLSGGAYNEQFF
TRBV19	TRBD2	TRBJ2-3	.	TGTGCCAGTAGTATTAGCGGGGGGCGGGGAGATACGCAGTATTTT	CASSISGGRGDTQYF
TRBV27	.	TRBJ1-5	.	TGTGCCAGCAGTCCTACAACCTCCAGGACAGCCGGGCAGCCCCAGCATTTT	CASSPTTSRTAGQPQHF
TRBV6-5	.	TRBJ1-4	.	TGTGCCAGCAGGAGGGAGGTCTATGAAAAACTGTTTTTT	CASRREVYEKLFF
TRBV11-2	TRBD1	TRBJ2-1	.	TGTGCCAGCAGCCAGGGGGTTACCTCCTACAATGAGCAGTTCTTC	CASSQGVTSYNEQFF
TRBV2	TRBD1	TRBJ1-2	once	TGTGCCAGCAGTGAGGGACAGTGGAATGGCTACACCTTC	CASSEGQWNGYTF